This TCR beta chain was retrieved from a study of monozygotic twins with inflammatory bowel disease (dated by TCRdb to between 2018 and 2020). Notes on the research overall: The full study comprised 30 or so monozygotic twin pairs: nine German pairs (four IBD-concordant, five IBD-discordant) and 19 IBD-discordant Danish pairs. Within discordant pairs, disease-associated traits were sought mainly by comparing IBD patients with their genetically identical healthy co-twins. Each individual had, on average, about 151 000 unique TCRalpha sequences and 181 000 unique TCRbeta sequences available for analysis.

The germline V gene (reference sequence) supplies CDR1 DFQATT and CDR2 SNEGSKA. Inclusive of the bounding cysteine and phenylalanine, the CDR3 is 12 residues long. DNA was not recorded. Overall study results and their limits: Because patients were on differing immunosuppressive treatments, the repertoires may have picked up extra background noise and inter-individual variability. Distinction between different T cell subtypes could not be achieved in the analysis. Compared with healthy twins, IBD patients had fewer clonotypes in common with other individuals, a difference most pronounced in patients showing signs of disease activity. TCRbeta repertoire diversity, by inverse Simpson index, was decreased in IBD patients compared with their healthy co-twins. Repertoire similarity did not differ between concordant and discordant twins, which could be due to limited statistical power. No single strong signal or clonotype linked to IBD turned up in the results, so the idea that one exists was not supported.

From each donor, an approximately 2.4 ml peripheral blood sample was collected into PAXgene tubes and kept at -80 degrees C. Without any T cell sorting, total RNA was extracted from whole blood using the PAXgene blood miRNA kit on an automated QIAcube. Deep TCRalpha and TCRbeta repertoire profiling with unique molecular barcoding was performed on peripheral blood of monozygotic twin pairs concordant or discordant for inflammatory bowel disease. Smoking habits were recorded for all twin pairs, and each individual was classified as a current, former or never smoker. The receptor library was made with 5' RACE. Each TCR library was prepared from about 3,400 ng of total RNA. For each sample, cDNA synthesis with SMARTScribe reverse transcriptase was split into eight separate reactions. During cDNA synthesis, template switching introduced unique molecular identifiers that contained a 6-nucleotide sample barcode. Amplification of TCRalpha and TCRbeta cDNA involved two nested PCRs of approximately 16 and 10 cycles, and each PCR was followed by bead purification. Before amplification, the cDNA was both treated with uracil DNA-glycosylase and purified with the QIAquick PCR purification kit. The second PCR added Illumina TruSeq-compatible adapters along with sample-specific barcodes. TapeStation and Qubit were used to check library quality and concentration, and about 4.5 ng of each library was pooled. Pooled libraries were sequenced on an Illumina HiSeq2500 single-index Rapid Run with 2 x 100 bp reads and custom sequencing primers. The paper's data handling went like this. UMI-based consensus assembly with MiGEC version 1.2.6 was used to correct PCR and sequencing errors. MiXCR version 2.1.1 handled V(D)J alignment, clonotype assembly and CDR3 extraction. To normalise gene usage, clonotype sharing and MAIT/NKT TCR abundance, the top 1000, 10 000 and 20 000 clonotypes in each sample were analysed. After downsampling to 27 000 UMIs, diversity was calculated as the inverse Simpson index using the vegan R package. Paired Mann-Whitney U tests were applied to discordant twin pairs, with Benjamini-Hochberg correction for multiple testing. TCRdb reprocessed the reads, so every CDR3 protein sequence counts as one entry and DNA is not shown. The V and J calls were determined by TCRdb, not by the authors. The table held for this sample gives some 440,000 distinct CDR3 sequences. The biggest ten clones account for roughly 2.3% of the sample.

Concerning this clonotype itself: Its cognate antigen has yet to be identified.

Rearrangement joined TRBV20-1 to TRBJ1-1. The receptor was isolated from a human donor with ulcerative colitis or Crohn's disease, or a healthy co-twin of an affected twin (not recorded which). Sequenced input: blood. Here the CDR3 is given as CSARESNTEAFF.